This section outlines one T cell receptor (beta chain) sequence together with its context. Its antigen is currently unknown. The sample is drawn from a study of T cell repertoires in cytomegalovirus infection. The wider study: Public TCR beta signature analysis indicated the presence of both CMV infection and matching HLA type. Regarding the study as a whole: There were carriers of CMV plus the relevant HLA, and cumulative public TCR beta family frequency identified them. Ex vivo, HLA-C-restricted CMV-specific TCR beta clonotypes prevailed over the rest of the response.

In TCRdb, the reads were re-called with MiXCR into one record per CDR3 protein. In the table there are about 360,000 distinct CDR3 sequences, about a sixth of which are singletons. The sample consisted of PBMCs. The origin of this receptor is a human donor in good health (CMV status not recorded). Some clones in this sample may be carry-over from other donors' samples.

CDR3 sequence reads: CASRARGSEQYF. The CDR3 nucleotides read TGTGCCAGCAGGGCACGGGGGAGCGAGCAGTACTTC. The chain is built from TRBV6-5 and TRBJ2-7; possibly TRBD2 for D (6 bases). Trimming pared 6 bases from V and 6 bases from J, leaving 12 bases between. The CDR3 length is 12 residues. The germline V gene has CDR1 MNHEY and CDR2 SVGAGI.